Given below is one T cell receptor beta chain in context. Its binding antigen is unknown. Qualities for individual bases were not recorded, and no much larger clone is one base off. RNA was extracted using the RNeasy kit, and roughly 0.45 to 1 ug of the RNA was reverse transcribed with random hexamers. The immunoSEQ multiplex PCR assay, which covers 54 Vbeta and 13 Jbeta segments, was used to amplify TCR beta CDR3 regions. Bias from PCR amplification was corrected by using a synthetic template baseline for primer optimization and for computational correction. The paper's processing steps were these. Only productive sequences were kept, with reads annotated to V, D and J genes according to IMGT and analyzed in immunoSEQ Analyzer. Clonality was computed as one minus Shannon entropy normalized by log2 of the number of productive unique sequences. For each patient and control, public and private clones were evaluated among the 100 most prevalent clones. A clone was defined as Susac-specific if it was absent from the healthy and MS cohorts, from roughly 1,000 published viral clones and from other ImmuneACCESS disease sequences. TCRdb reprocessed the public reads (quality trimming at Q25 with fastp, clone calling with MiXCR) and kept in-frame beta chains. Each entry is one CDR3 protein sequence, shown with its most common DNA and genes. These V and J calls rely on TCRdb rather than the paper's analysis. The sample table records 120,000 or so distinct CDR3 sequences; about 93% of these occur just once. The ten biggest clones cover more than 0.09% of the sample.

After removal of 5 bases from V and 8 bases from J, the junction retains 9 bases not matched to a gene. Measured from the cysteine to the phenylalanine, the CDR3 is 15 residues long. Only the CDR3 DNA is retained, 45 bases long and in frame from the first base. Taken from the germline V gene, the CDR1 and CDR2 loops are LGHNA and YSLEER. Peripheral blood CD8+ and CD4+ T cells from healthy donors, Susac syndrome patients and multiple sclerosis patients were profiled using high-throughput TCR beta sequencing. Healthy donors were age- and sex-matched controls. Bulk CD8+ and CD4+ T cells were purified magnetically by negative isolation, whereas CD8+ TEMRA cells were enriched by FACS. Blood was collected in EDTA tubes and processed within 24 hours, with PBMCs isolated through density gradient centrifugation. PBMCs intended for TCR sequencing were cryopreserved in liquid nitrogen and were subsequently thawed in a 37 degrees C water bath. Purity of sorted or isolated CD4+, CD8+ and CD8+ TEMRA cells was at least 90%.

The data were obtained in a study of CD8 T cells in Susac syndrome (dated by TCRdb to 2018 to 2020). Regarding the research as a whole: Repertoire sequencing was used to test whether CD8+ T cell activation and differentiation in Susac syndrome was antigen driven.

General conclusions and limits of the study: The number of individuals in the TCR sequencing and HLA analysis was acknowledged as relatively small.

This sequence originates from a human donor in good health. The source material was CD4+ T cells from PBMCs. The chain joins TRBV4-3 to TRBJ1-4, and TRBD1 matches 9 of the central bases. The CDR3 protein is CASSFTGGSGEKLFF. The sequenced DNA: TGCGCCAGCAGCTTTACAGGGGGCTCGGGGGAAAAACTGTTTTTT.